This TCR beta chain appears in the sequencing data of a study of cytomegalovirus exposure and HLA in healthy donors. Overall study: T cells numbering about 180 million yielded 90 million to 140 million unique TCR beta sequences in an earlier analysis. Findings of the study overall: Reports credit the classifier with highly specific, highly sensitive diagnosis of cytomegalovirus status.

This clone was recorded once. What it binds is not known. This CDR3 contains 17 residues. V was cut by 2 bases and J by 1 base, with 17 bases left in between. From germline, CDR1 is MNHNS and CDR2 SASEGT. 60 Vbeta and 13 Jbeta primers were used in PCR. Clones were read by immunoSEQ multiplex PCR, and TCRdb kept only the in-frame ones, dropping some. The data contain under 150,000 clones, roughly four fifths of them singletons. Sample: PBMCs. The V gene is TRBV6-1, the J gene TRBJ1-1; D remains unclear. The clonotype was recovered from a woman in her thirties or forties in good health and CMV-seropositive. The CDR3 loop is CASSEWRADLQNTEAFF. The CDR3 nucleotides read TGTGCCAGCAGTGAATGGCGGGCAGACCTTCAGAACACTGAAGCTTTCTTT.